This TCR beta chain was documented in a study of T-cell reconstitution after alpha-beta-depleted transplantation in children. The germline V gene encodes CDR1 SGHRS and CDR2 YFSETQ. The CDR3 contains 12 residues. V gave up 8 bases and J gave up 5 bases, with 12 bases separating them. A library of TCRbeta sequences, prepared with unique molecular identifiers, was generated. One entry per CDR3 protein, called by TCRdb with MiXCR from the PCR reads. The sample contains 200,000 to 300,000 distinct CDR3 sequences, 20% to 30% of which appear only once. This clonotype originated in a female patient between 2 and 15 years old who had a stem cell transplant for congenital amegakaryocytic thrombocytopenia, so the T cells may come from the graft donor. V gene TRBV5-1 combines with J gene TRBJ2-3, with D perhaps matching TRBD2 (5 bases). The specimen comprised PBMCs, mostly from graft donor cells, sampled 360 days after TCRalphabeta/CD19-depleted stem cell transplant. The CDR3 reads CARRERGDTQYF. The CDR3 region has the DNA TGCGCCAGAAGGGAACGGGGAGATACGCAGTATTTT.